What follows is one TCR beta chain and its context. What this receptor recognizes is not known. The sequence runs out 3 residues before the end of the CDR3; the remainder is reconstructed from the germline J gene. The sample comes from a study of T cells in women clearing cervical HPV infection (dated by TCRdb to 2017 to 2018). General notes on the study: The cases were about 23 women with histologically confirmed HPV16-related CIN3 or worse, and 2 of those women had invasive cancers. The 20 to 25 controls were women who cleared a single incident HPV16 infection within 12 months without developing precancer or cancer. Blood from cases was collected at the visit at which the lesion was first identified, whereas blood from controls was collected once infection was no longer detected. For cases, a median interval of roughly 150 days, with an interquartile range of 90 to 200 days, was observed between lesion detection and blood sampling. HLA typing was available for only a few women, so HLA type could not be excluded as a confounder. Nested within Costa Rica's Guanacaste HPV Natural History Study, an exploratory proof-of-principle case-control study compared TCR repertoires across cervical HPV16 outcomes. Cases and controls were matched on age within five years and on year of sample collection. Cases had a median age of approximately 34 years and controls had a median age of around 41, with no significant differences in baseline characteristics. In the parent cohort, some 11,000 women aged 18 or older were enrolled in Guanacaste, Costa Rica, during about 1992 to 1994 and then followed for 7 to 8 years. As quality controls, five blinded duplicates were added to each group, bringing the total to about 60 samples made up of roughly 50 participants and approximately 10 replicates.

Using the immunoSEQ assay, multiplex PCR amplified TCR beta CDR3 regions from an average of about 1,200 ng of genomic DNA per sample. To correct primer bias, the assay used a complete synthetic TCR repertoire to set an amplification baseline. The amplicons were sequenced using the Illumina platform. For the original study's pipeline: Sequence errors were corrected by clustering with frequency ratios and a modified nearest-neighbor algorithm, and the sequences were then analyzed in the immunoSEQ Analyzer using IMGT gene definitions. TCR richness and evenness were averaged over 20 rarefaction repeats at each rarefaction depth, excluding samples with fewer sequences than the depth. Wilcoxon rank sum tests with FDR correction were used to compare V, D and J gene relative abundances between the groups. For the blinded duplicates, the intraclass correlation was 90% to 97% for TCR richness and averaged around 76% across 66 gene segments. What TCRdb holds here is the immuneACCESS table cut down to in-frame rearrangements. Part of the clones is not present; checked against another copy, under half of the missing clones reflect an unresolved V gene, and the others are unexplained. That table is the source of V, J and clone size, and D and trimming were worked out from the DNA. The sample table on file contains 20,000 or so clones. Jointly, the top ten make up under 6.5% of the sample.

Broad study findings and their caveats: Lower TRBV6-7 relative abundance was observed in cases than in controls (around 0.1% versus 0.15%; Bonferroni P = 0.0008). Significantly higher TCR repertoire richness was observed in CIN3+ cases than in controls across sequencing depths, whereas no difference in evenness was found. Cases were distinguished from controls with an estimated AUC of approximately 0.79 by random forest classifiers combining richness and V gene abundances. Because the number of T cells in each sample was unknown, differences in richness could reflect differing T-cell content rather than repertoire biology. Because of the cross-sectional design, the study could not determine whether the associations came before infection or resulted from infection, and neither effector/memory subsets nor HPV-specific T cells were isolated.

Every participant had a single incident cervical HPV16 infection, and prevalent HPV16 infections were excluded. Cervical HPV DNA was detected with MY09/MY11 PCR, and genotyping was done with dot-blot hybridization. Roughly 16 mL of heparinized blood were centrifuged, and the buffy coat was split into aliquots, frozen at -30 degrees C, and then kept at -80 degrees C. QIAGEN kits were used to extract genomic DNA from the buffy coat specimens. According to the germline V gene (reference sequence), CDR1 reads SGHNT and CDR2 reads YYREEE. Here V drops 2 bases and J drops 3 bases, and the junction holds 8 bases not matched to any gene. The CDR3 runs 15 residues from the cysteine to the phenylalanine. Of the CDR3's DNA, 36 bases were read; they are in frame from base 1.

Sequencing was performed on blood buffy coat. The sequence is built from TRBV5-4 and TRBJ2-7, with TRBD1 identical over 7 junction bases. This sequence was found in a woman aged 18-70 years with a cervical HPV16 infection that either progressed to CIN3+ or cleared (not recorded which). CDR3 sequence: CASSLHGQESYEQYF. The part of the CDR3 DNA that was read is TGTGCCAGCAGCTTACACGGACAGGAGAGCTACGAG. The reference TRBV5-4 and TRBJ2-7 proteins fill in what lies around the CDR3, so the full variable domain reads ETGVTQSPTHLIKTRGQQVTLRCSSQSGHNTVSWYQQALGQGPQFIFQYYREEENGRGNFPPRFSGLQFPNYSSELNVNALELDDSALYLCASSLHGQESYEQYFGPGTRLTVT.